A single T cell receptor (beta chain) is shown here with its context. Generated by immunoSEQ multiplex PCR, the TCRdb table keeps only in-frame clones and is missing some. Among about 75,000 clones listed, 70% to 90% were seen once. This CDR3 comprises 14 residues. The germline CDR1 and CDR2 sequences are LNHDA and SQIVND (reference sequence). With 5 bases clipped from V and 6 bases from J, the junction kept 3 bases outside the gene matches. These data are taken from a study of T cell changes during pregnancy in multiple sclerosis. The V call is TRBV19, the J call TRBJ2-1, with 11 bases identical to TRBD1. Sample: peripheral blood, taken in the first trimester of pregnancy. The clonotype comes from a female donor in good health, enrolled as a control in a pregnancy study. The CDR3 here is CASSPGQGANEQFF. CDR3 sequence (DNA): TGTGCCAGTAGTCCCGGACAGGGGGCCAATGAGCAGTTCTTC.